A single sample gave rise to the 4 T cell receptor beta chains below, sequenced in a study of blood T cell repertoires in COVID-19. Here immunoSEQ multiplex PCR was the method, and the copy in TCRdb shows in-frame clones only, minus some. The sample has some 110,000 clones; about nine tenths are singletons. The specimen sequenced was peripheral blood. These receptor sequences come from a human donor in a cohort sampled during active COVID-19.

CDR3 nucleotides: TGTGCCACCAGTGTCCGGGACAGGTCCTTGGGTGAGCAGTTCTTC. It translates to CATSVRDRSLGEQFF. The rearrangement uses TRBV24-1 and TRBJ2-1; 8 bases are a match to TRBD1. The CDR3 runs 15 residues. V shed 5 bases and J 9 bases; nucleotides not matched to a gene: 11. Germline V gene data show CDR1 as KGHDR and CDR2 as SFDVKD.

V is TRBV13 and J is TRBJ1-2; the match to TRBD1 covers 7 bases. Losses at the gene ends were 1 base for V and 0 bases for J; bases not matched to a gene: 11. Germline V gives CDR1 PRHDT, CDR2 FYEKMQ (reference sequence). The CDR3 runs to 18 residues. The DNA of the CDR3 is TGTGCCAGCAGCTTAGCAAAGTGGGGGACAGCTACTAACTATGGCTACACCTTC. Translation: CASSLAKWGTATNYGYTF.

The chain carries TRBV5-1 and TRBJ1-2; 8 bases are a match to TRBD1. With V trimmed by 4 bases and J by 8 bases, 10 bases remained unmatched. From germline, CDR1 is SGHRS and CDR2 YFSETQ. CDR3 size: 14 residues. CDR3 nucleotide sequence: TGCGCCAGCAGCCCCAGGGGGCATCTAGAGGGCTACACCTTC. This sequence encodes CASSPRGHLEGYTF. Looking up the rest from reference TRBV5-1 and TRBJ1-2 gives the full variable domain: KAGVTQTPRYLIKTRGQQVTLSCSPISGHRSVSWYQQTPGQGLQFLFEYFSETQRNKGNFPGRFSGRQFSNSRSEMNVSTLELGDSALYLCASSPRGHLEGYTFGSGTRLTVV.

The genes are TRBV19 and TRBJ1-5, with TRBD1 matching 7 bases. V shed 5 bases and J 2 bases; nucleotides not matched to a gene: 3. The CDR3 is made up of 14 amino acids. Germline V CDR1 and CDR2: LNHDA, SQIVND (reference sequence). CDR3 loop: CASSWQGGNQPQHF. Here the CDR3 DNA reads TGTGCCAGTAGTTGGCAGGGGGGCAATCAGCCCCAGCATTTT.